This T cell receptor beta chain stems from a study of T cell responses to AZD1222 COVID-19 vaccine. General study points: Repertoires in all cases were sampled only once the peak T cell response had passed.

Concerning this clone itself: Its antigen is undetermined.

Profiled with immunoSEQ multiplex PCR; TCRdb holds only in-frame clones, not every one. The sample carries under 200,000 clones, 85% to 95% recorded once. Unmatched junction bases numbered 3, after V lost 6 bases and J lost 3 bases. This CDR3 is 13 amino acids long. CDR1 is KGHSH and CDR2 is LQKENI in the germline V gene. The sequence was obtained from an adult in good health. The V call is TRBV18, the J call TRBJ1-1, with 8 positions matching TRBD1. Sequences were derived from peripheral blood, sampled on day 0 of AZD1222 vaccination. CDR3 DNA sequence: TGTGCCAGCTCCACAGGGGGAGACACTGAAGCTTTCTTT. Amino acid sequence: CASSTGGDTEAFF.